This T cell receptor (beta chain) is from a study of control samples from healthy donors and cancer patients. Measured with immunoSEQ multiplex PCR; TCRdb has only the in-frame clones, and not every one. The sample lists approximately 3,500 clones, roughly 77% seen once, with about 9.4% in the top ten. The CDR3 runs 13 residues. Germline V gene data show CDR1 as SGHVS and CDR2 as FQNEAQ. Trimming left V 2 bases short and J 4 bases short, with 8 bases between. Sequencing used formalin-fixed, paraffin-embedded tissue. V usage is TRBV7-8 and J usage is TRBJ2-5; D call uncertain. This clonotype originated in a female donor with melanoma. The CDR3 DNA reads TGTGCCAGCAGCTTACCGCCTGGAGAGACCCAGTACTTC. Amino acid sequence: CASSLPPGETQYF.